These 11 T cell receptor beta chains share one sample of origin, sequenced in a study of OX40 agonist ivuxolimab in advanced cancers. The library was built by means of the immunoSEQ multiplex PCR assay. The table was pulled from immuneACCESS by TCRdb, which kept in-frame rearrangements only. Such tables lose some clones; where checked, under half of the loss comes from unresolved V genes, and the rest has no known cause. Here the sample has about 100,000 clones; approximately 87% occur a single time. More than 5.5% of the sample is held by the ten biggest clonotypes. This specimen consisted of CD4+ or CD8+ T cells sorted from blood, obtained in a trial of the OX40 agonist ivuxolimab. The receptors originated from an adult with an advanced solid tumor such as melanoma, head and neck, liver or kidney cancer.

The J gene is TRBJ2-1, the V gene TRBV5-1; no definite D call. The CDR3 consists of 16 residues. Trimming took off 0 bases at V and 2 bases at J, with 12 bases between the two ends. Germline lookup yields CDR1 SGHRS and CDR2 YFSETQ. The CDR3 loop is CASSLEGRIAYNEQFF. The CDR3 DNA sequence: TGCGCCAGCAGCTTGGAGGGCAGGATCGCCTACAATGAGCAGTTCTTC.

As DNA, the CDR3 is TGTGCCAGCAGCGTTAGCGTCCGACACACAGATACGCAGTATTTT. Translating gives CASSVSVRHTDTQYF. The genes are TRBV9 and TRBJ2-3; weak D call: TRBD2 (5 bases). The CDR3 is 15 amino acids. Trimming took 2 bases from V and 2 from J, leaving 12 bases between them. Per germline, CDR1 SGDLS and CDR2 YYNGEE. The variable domain in full, with the rest retrieved from reference TRBV9 and TRBJ2-3, is DSGVTQTPKHLITATGQRVTLRCSPRSGDLSVYWYQQSLDQGLQFLIQYYNGEERAKGNILERFSAQQFPDLHSELNLSSLELGDSALYFCASSVSVRHTDTQYFGPGTRLTVL.

The chain has TRBV7-8 and TRBJ1-5; the match to TRBD1 covers 7 bases. This CDR3 has 14 residues. After removal of 1 base from V and 12 bases from J, the junction contained 9 bases not matched to a gene. The V gene's germline CDR1 is SGHVS and CDR2 FQNEAQ. The CDR3 coding sequence is TGTGCCAGCAGCTTAGATCTGGGACAGAGCGGCCAGCATTTT. Its protein is CASSLDLGQSGQHF.

V is TRBV5-5 and J is TRBJ2-7; D might be TRBD2 (7 bases). The CDR3 is 14 residues long. The germline V and J ends were trimmed by 2 bases and 7 bases, with 16 bases remaining between them. Germline V gene sequence: CDR1 SGHKS, CDR2 YYEKEE (reference sequence). The CDR3 DNA sequence: TGTGCCAGCAGCTTATCGGCGGGGGCACGGGAGCAGTACTTC. Translation: CASSLSAGAREQYF. The full variable domain, completed using reference TRBV5-5 and TRBJ2-7, is DAGVTQSPTHLIKTRGQQVTLRCSPISGHKSVSWYQQVLGQGPQFIFQYYEKEERGRGNFPDRFSARQFPNYSSELNVNALLLGDSALYLCASSLSAGAREQYFGPGTRLTVT.

The V call is TRBV30, the J call TRBJ1-6; weak D call: TRBD1 (5 bases). V was trimmed by 2 bases and J by 10 bases, leaving 15 bases between them. The CDR3 runs 14 residues. Germline V gives CDR1 GTSNPN, CDR2 SVGIG (reference sequence). The CDR3 DNA follows: TGTGCCTGGAGTATCCGGGGGATCGAGTCACCCCTCCACTTT. Translation: CAWSIRGIESPLHF. Using reference TRBV30 and TRBJ1-6 for the parts outside the CDR3, the full variable domain is SQTIHQWPATLVQPVGSPLSLECTVEGTSNPNLYWYRQAAGRGLQLLFYSVGIGQISSEVPQNLSASRPQDRQFILSSKKLLLSDSGFYLCAWSIRGIESPLHFGNGTRLTVT.

V and J are TRBV7-9 and TRBJ2-2, with D maybe TRBD2 (5 bases). The germline gives CDR1 SEHNR, CDR2 FQNEAQ (reference sequence). Deletions cut 3 bases from V and 7 bases from J, with 15 bases between. The CDR3 covers 15 residues. As DNA, the CDR3 is TGTGCCAGCAGCTTCGAGGACTGGCGAAGCGGGGAGCTGTTTTTT. Translation gives CASSFEDWRSGELFF.

This rearrangement joins TRBV7-9 to TRBJ2-7; 13 bases are shared with TRBD2. This CDR3 contains 16 residues. Germline V gene data show CDR1 as SEHNR and CDR2 as FQNEAQ (reference sequence). Trimming removed 4 bases from V and 11 bases from J; junction bases left unmatched: 14. As DNA, the CDR3 is TGTGCCAGCAGCTCCCTACTAGCGGGAGGGCTGGAGGGAAAGTACTTC. Translated, it gives CASSSLLAGGLEGKYF.

This clone was observed a few times. Here the CDR3 reads CAISESNKGNTEAFF. The DNA of the CDR3 is TGTGCCATCAGTGAGTCTAATAAGGGTAACACTGAAGCTTTCTTT. The chain carries TRBV10-3 and TRBJ1-1; unclear D gene. CDR1 ENHRY and CDR2 SYGVKD come from the germline V gene. V was pared by 0 bases and J by 2 bases, with 10 bases between. CDR3 length equals 15 residues.

The V gene is TRBV6-6, the J gene TRBJ2-7; 7 positions agree with TRBD2. Per the germline V gene, CDR1 is MNHNY and CDR2 is SVGAGI (reference sequence). V shed 6 bases and J 0 bases; nucleotides not matched to a gene: 8. This CDR3 comprises 15 residues. The CDR3 spells CASSPGGVGSYEQYF. The CDR3 nucleotides are TGTGCCAGCAGCCCTGGGGGGGTCGGCTCCTACGAGCAGTACTTC.

This clone has a handful of counts. The V and J genes are TRBV5-8 and TRBJ2-7, with D perhaps TRBD1 or TRBD2 (5 bases each). Trimming shortened V by 2 bases and J by 2 bases, and 17 bases separated the two germline ends. The germline V gene has CDR1 SGHTS and CDR2 YDEGEE. This CDR3 region has 16 residues. The CDR3 coding sequence is TGTGCCAGCAGCTTAGGAGGACACAATAGAACCTACGAGCAGTACTTC. Its protein product is CASSLGGHNRTYEQYF.

V usage is TRBV7-2 and J usage is TRBJ2-3, with a weak D call TRBD2 (7 bases). Germline V lookup: CDR1 SGHTA, CDR2 FQGNSA. V was shortened by 1 base and J by 5 bases, with 16 bases between the two germline ends. The CDR3 runs 16 residues. Here the CDR3 DNA reads TGTGCCAGCAGCTTAGTGCTAGGGGGGGTCTTAGATACGCAGTATTTT. Its translation: CASSLVLGGVLDTQYF.